The sample holds many counts of the clone carrying this T cell receptor (beta chain). The antigen is not known. This sample is drawn from a study of T cell repertoires in cytomegalovirus infection. Study information: Evidence of both CMV infection and a matching HLA type came from public TCR beta signatures.

MiXCR, run by TCRdb on the reads, gives a single entry per CDR3 protein. The table includes 310,000 or so distinct CDR3 sequences, under 20% detected once. Study-wide results and limits: In two of eight donors, the top clonotype was HLA-C-restricted CMV-specific. Totalled public TCR beta family frequency picked out people who carried CMV plus the relevant HLA.

V dropped 2 bases and J dropped 10; count of bases not matched to a gene: 5. This CDR3 contains 14 residues. From germline, CDR1 is SGHTA and CDR2 FQGNSA. The chain combines TRBV7-2 with TRBJ1-6; TRBD1 aligns across 7 bases. This TCR came from a human donor in good health (CMV status not recorded). Some clones in this sample may be carry-over from other donors' samples. Sequencing was performed on PBMCs. CDR3 coding DNA: TGTGCCAGCAGCTTATTGACAGGGAGGTCACCCCTCCACTTT. This gives the protein CASSLLTGRSPLHF.